This T cell receptor beta chain was recorded in a study of blood T cells in healthy people across ages. Findings and caveats of the study: Long-lived donors had more naive CD4+ cells and higher diversity than aged donors.

A sample-barcoded 5' primer and a J-beta primer mix were used in a second PCR of roughly 7 to 12 cycles. TCRdb re-called the 5' RACE reads through MiXCR, storing one row per CDR3 protein. The data hold 730,000 or so distinct CDR3 sequences, with around 38% observed a single time. CDR3 length: 11 amino acids. Looked up from germline, CDR1 is DFQATT and CDR2 is SNEGSKA (reference sequence). Trimming stripped 7 bases from V and 7 bases from J, with 14 bases between. Only one count was recorded for this clonotype. Its target is not known. This sequence was found in an elderly man in good health. V gene TRBV20-1 combines with J gene TRBJ2-7; weak D call: TRBD2 (6 bases). The source material was blood. The CDR3 DNA reads TGCAGTGTAAGGAGGGCCCAGGAGCAGTACTTC. Amino acids: CSVRRAQEQYF.